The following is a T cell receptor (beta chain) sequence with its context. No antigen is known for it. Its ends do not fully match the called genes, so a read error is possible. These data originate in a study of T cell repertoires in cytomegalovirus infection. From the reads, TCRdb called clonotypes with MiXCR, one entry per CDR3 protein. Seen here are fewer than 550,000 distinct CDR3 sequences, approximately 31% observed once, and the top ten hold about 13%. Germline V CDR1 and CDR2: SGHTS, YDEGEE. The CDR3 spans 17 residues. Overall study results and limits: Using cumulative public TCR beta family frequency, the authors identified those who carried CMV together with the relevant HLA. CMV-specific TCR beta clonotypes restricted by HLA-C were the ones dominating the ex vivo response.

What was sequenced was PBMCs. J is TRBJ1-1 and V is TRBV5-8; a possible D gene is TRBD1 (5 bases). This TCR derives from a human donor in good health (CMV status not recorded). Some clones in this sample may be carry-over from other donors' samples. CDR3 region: CARSLTGRTVMNTEAFF. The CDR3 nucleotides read TGTGCCAGAAGCTTGACGGGACGGACCGTAATGAACACTGAAGCTTTCTTT.